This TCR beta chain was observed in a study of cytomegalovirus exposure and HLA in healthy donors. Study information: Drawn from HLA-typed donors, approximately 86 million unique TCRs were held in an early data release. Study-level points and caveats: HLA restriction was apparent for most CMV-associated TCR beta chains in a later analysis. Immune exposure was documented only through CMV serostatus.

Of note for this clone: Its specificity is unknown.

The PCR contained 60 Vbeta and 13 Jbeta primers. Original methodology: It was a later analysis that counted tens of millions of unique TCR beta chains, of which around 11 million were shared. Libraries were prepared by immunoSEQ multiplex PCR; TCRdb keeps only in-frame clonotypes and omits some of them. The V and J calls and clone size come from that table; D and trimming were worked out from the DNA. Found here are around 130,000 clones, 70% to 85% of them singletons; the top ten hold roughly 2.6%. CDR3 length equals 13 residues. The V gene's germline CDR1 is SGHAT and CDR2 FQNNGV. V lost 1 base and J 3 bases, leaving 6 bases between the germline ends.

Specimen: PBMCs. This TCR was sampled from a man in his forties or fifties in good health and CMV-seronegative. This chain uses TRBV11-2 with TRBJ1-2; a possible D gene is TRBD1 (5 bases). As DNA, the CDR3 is TGTGCCAGCAGCTTAGTGACAGACTATGGCTACACCTTC. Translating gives CASSLVTDYGYTF. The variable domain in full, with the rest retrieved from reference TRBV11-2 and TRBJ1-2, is EAGVAQSPRYKIIEKRQSVAFWCNPISGHATLYWYQQILGQGPKLLIQFQNNGVVDDSQLPKDRFSAERLKGVDSTLKIQPAKLEDSAVYLCASSLVTDYGYTFGSGTRLTVV.